The entry below gives a single T cell receptor (beta chain) sequence along with its context. This clonotype appeared many times. No antigen is known for it. One base away there is no much larger clone; base qualities are not given. V and J are trimmed by 3 bases and 2 bases, and the gene matches miss 9 bases of the junction. Taken from the germline V gene (reference sequence), the CDR1 and CDR2 loops are LNHNV and YYDKDF. Taken from cysteine to phenylalanine, the CDR3 has 16 residues. Only the CDR3 DNA is retained, 48 bases long and in frame from the first base. The sample originates from a study of T cells in Graves' hyperthyroidism and ophthalmopathy (dated by TCRdb to the late 2010s). Study-level background: Peripheral blood samples were taken at the time of initial diagnosis, prior to any treatment. To identify TCR V-J signatures that set the groups apart, the researchers used a discovery cohort of about a hundred patients, made up of under 45 with Graves' ophthalmopathy and 57 with stable Graves' hyperthyroidism. Prospective prediction of ophthalmopathy was tested in an independent validation cohort consisting of some 20 hyperthyroidism patients and some 15 patients who later progressed to ophthalmopathy. For training and testing, the 100 or so patients in the discovery cohort were randomly divided in a 7:3 ratio. In about 6 Graves' hyperthyroidism patients, the study also compared T-cell repertoires from thyroid tissue with T-cell repertoires from blood. Following sampling, methimazole starting at 30 mg daily was given to hyperthyroidism patients, and high-dose intravenous methylprednisolone was given to ophthalmopathy patients. TCR Vbeta CDR3 sequencing of roughly 140 peripheral blood samples (43 ophthalmopathy, under 80 hyperthyroidism and roughly 17 progressor patients) is reported in the paper. Paper-wide results and their limitations: During validation, the model predicted progression to ophthalmopathy a median of about 6.3 months ahead of onset, with almost 71% sensitivity and 72% to 80% specificity. Blood samples also contained most of the expanded thyroid clonotypes (frequency above 0.001), which suggests that blood repertoires may reflect thyroid immune responses. No statistical method was used to set the sample size in advance, and investigators knew the group allocation. Ophthalmopathy was separated from stable hyperthyroidism by a 13 V-J signature model, with about 86% sensitivity and 81% to 83% specificity obtained in cross-validation and 80%/75% obtained in testing.

Hyperthyroidism patients were newly diagnosed, with disease duration under 2 months, and aged 18 to 65 years. Patients with uncontrolled infections, other autoimmune diseases, pregnancy or lactation were excluded. Clinical symptoms, serum thyroxine and TRAb, thyroid ultrasound, and orbital computed tomography formed the basis for the diagnoses. Blood from progressor patients was drawn when they were first diagnosed with hyperthyroidism, before any ophthalmopathy symptoms appeared. Ficoll-Paque density gradient centrifugation was used to isolate PBMCs from around 9.1 ml of fresh peripheral blood. Progressor patients were first diagnosed with Graves' hyperthyroidism and then developed ophthalmopathy during follow-up. Trizol reagent was used to extract total RNA, and RNA quality was then checked on an Agilent 2100 Bioanalyzer. The TCR beta CDR3 regions were amplified from the RNA transcripts. For the first round of RT-PCR on the TCR CDR3, the HTBI primer set was used together with the Qiagen OneStep RT-PCR kit. Libraries were constructed in a second round of multiplex PCR, after which size selection and purification were performed. Sequencing of the libraries was done on an Illumina HiSeq2000 using paired-end 100 bp reads. On the authors' methods: SOAPnuke was used to process the raw data, removing reads that contained adapters or uncalled bases, had a mean Phred below 15, or lacked an exact match to the constant primer or identifier. High-quality paired reads were merged using COPE v1.2.5, and each unique nucleotide sequence was defined as a clonotype. MiTCR v1.1 was used to align clonotypes to the IMGT TRBV, TRBD and TRBJ reference segments. Only V-J combinations with frequency above 0.0001, covering 99.2% of repertoires, were analysed. A TCS score was defined as the ratio of F50 (clonal expansion) to E x V (chaos), with BLOSUM62-based TCRdist applied between CDR3 peptides within each V-J. Welch's t-statistics and random forest reduced 500 to 650 V-J features to 13, which were used in a naive Bayes classifier (R e1071). TCRdb trimmed the raw reads at Q25, called clones with MiXCR and kept productive beta chains. Each CDR3 protein gets just one entry, which takes the most common genes and DNA from the rows behind it. Clone size and V and J calls follow TCRdb, not the original study. Present in this sample are around 290,000 distinct CDR3 sequences, 13% of which were seen just once. 7.8% of the sample is taken by the ten largest.

The sequence was obtained from a woman in her 30s with Graves' hyperthyroidism that later progressed to Graves' ophthalmopathy. The sample taken for sequencing was blood. The chain is encoded by TRBV15 joined to TRBJ2-7, with 8 bases aligning to TRBD1. The encoded CDR3 is CATSSPGQGSTYEQYF. The nucleotides are TGTGCCACCAGCAGCCCCGGACAGGGAAGCACCTACGAGCAGTACTTC.